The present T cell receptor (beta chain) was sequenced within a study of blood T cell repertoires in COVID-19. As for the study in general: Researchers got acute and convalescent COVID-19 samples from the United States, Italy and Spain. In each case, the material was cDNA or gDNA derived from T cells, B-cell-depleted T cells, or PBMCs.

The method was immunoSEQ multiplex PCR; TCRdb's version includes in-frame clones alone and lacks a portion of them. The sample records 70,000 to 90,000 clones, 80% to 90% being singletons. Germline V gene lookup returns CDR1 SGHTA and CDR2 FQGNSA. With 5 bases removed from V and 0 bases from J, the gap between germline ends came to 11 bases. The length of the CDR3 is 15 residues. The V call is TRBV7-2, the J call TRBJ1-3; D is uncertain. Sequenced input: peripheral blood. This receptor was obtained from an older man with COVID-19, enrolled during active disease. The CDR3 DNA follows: TGTGCCAGCAGCGGAAGACACCACTCTGGAAACACCATATATTTT. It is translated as CASSGRHHSGNTIYF.